The text below deals with one TCR beta chain. The entry originates in a study of blood T cell repertoires in COVID-19. Study information: The analysed material was cDNA or gDNA that came from T cells, B-cell-depleted T cells, or PBMCs.

Original analysis: Amplified reference gene primers provided the basis for estimating nucleated cell counts. Here immunoSEQ multiplex PCR was the method, and the copy in TCRdb shows in-frame clones only, minus some. V, J and clone size were drawn from that table, and D and trimming were deduced from the DNA. The sample has 200,000 to 250,000 clones; about 87% are singletons. Trimming removed 6 bases at V and 8 bases at J, with 25 bases between. Germline CDR1 MDHEN, CDR2 SYDVKM. This CDR3 has 16 amino acids. The Seattle site enrolled patients during active infection and followed them longitudinally. The chain is built from TRBV28 and TRBJ1-2, with a possible D match to TRBD1 (6 bases). The clonotype comes from a woman in her 30s with COVID-19, enrolled during active disease. The sequencing sample was made of peripheral blood. The CDR3 bases are TGTGCCAGCAGCCTTGGACAGCCGGGGATCAAGAGGGGCTACACCTTC. It yields the protein CASSLGQPGIKRGYTF.